Each of the 22 T cell receptor beta chains below was sequenced from the same sample in a study of early T cells in non-severe SARS-CoV-2 infection. TCRdb redid the calling of the 5' RACE reads with MiXCR, one entry per CDR3 protein. In the table there are about 69,000 distinct CDR3 sequences, roughly 15% of which are singletons. Input material: whole blood. The receptors come from an adult who was a healthcare worker with PCR-confirmed SARS-CoV-2 infection or an uninfected control (not recorded which).

The chain uses TRBV28 and TRBJ1-1; D is unresolved. Trimming shortened V by 7 bases and J by 5 bases, and 8 bases separated the two germline ends. The germline CDR1 and CDR2 sequences are MDHEN and SYDVKM. The CDR3 contains 11 residues. This chain's CDR3 is CASNMGTEAFF. Here the CDR3 DNA reads TGTGCCAGCAACATGGGGACTGAAGCTTTCTTT.

This clonotype was seen only a few times. The V and J genes are TRBV7-2 and TRBJ2-2; weak D call: TRBD2 (7 bases). This CDR3 is built from 16 residues. Trimming pared 0 bases from V and 5 bases from J, leaving 13 bases between. Germline V lookup: CDR1 SGHTA, CDR2 FQGNSA. The CDR3 loop is CASSLAGGAETGELFF. The CDR3, as DNA: TGTGCCAGCAGCTTAGCAGGGGGGGCGGAGACCGGGGAGCTGTTTTTT.

The chain is built from TRBV6-4 and TRBJ2-2; a possible D gene is TRBD1 (5 bases). CDR1 is MRHNA, CDR2 SNTAGT, per germline. V lost 4 bases to trimming and J lost 3 bases, with 6 bases between them. The CDR3 length is 13 residues. In DNA form, the CDR3 reads TGTGCCAGCAGTGGGGGCGACACCGGGGAGCTGTTTTTT. The encoded protein is CASSGGDTGELFF.

The table lists this clonotype with many counts. This chain connects TRBV7-9 to TRBJ2-1, with 7 bases lining up with TRBD1. The CDR3 runs 15 residues. Trimming cost V 2 bases and J 1 base; bases outside gene matches: 2. Germline V gives CDR1 SEHNR, CDR2 FQNEAQ (reference sequence). The CDR3: CASSLQGVSYNEQFF. As DNA, the CDR3 is TGTGCCAGCAGCTTACAGGGGGTGTCCTACAATGAGCAGTTCTTC.

This clonotype was observed many times. The V call is TRBV5-5, the J call TRBJ1-1; D gene unclear. This CDR3 comprises 15 residues. The V end was cut by 0 bases, the J end by 1 base, with 10 bases between. Germline lookup yields CDR1 SGHKS and CDR2 YYEKEE (reference sequence). As DNA, the CDR3 is TGTGCCAGCAGCTTGGGAGGGCTGACGAACACTGAAGCTTTCTTT. It yields the protein CASSLGGLTNTEAFF.

This clonotype showed up many times. This chain uses TRBV7-2 with TRBJ2-3, with D possibly being TRBD2 (5 bases). The CDR3 extends over 15 amino acids. The V end was cut by 2 bases, the J end by 4 bases, with 13 bases between. CDR1 is SGHTA and CDR2 is FQGNSA in the germline V gene. The CDR3 spells CASSLIRGPPDTQYF. CDR3 sequence (DNA): TGTGCCAGCAGCTTAATTCGCGGGCCCCCAGATACGCAGTATTTT.

This clonotype was counted many times. The V and J genes are TRBV5-6 and TRBJ1-3; D might be TRBD1 (5 bases). Trimming removed 7 bases from V and 4 bases from J, with 15 bases in between. The CDR3 consists of 14 residues. Germline loops: CDR1 SGHDT, CDR2 YYEEEE. The CDR3 is CASGRDAQGNTIYF. CDR3 coding DNA: TGTGCCAGCGGCCGGGACGCACAAGGAAACACCATATATTTT.

In its sample, this clonotype was seen many times. V usage is TRBV6-6 and J usage is TRBJ1-5, with D possibly TRBD1 on 5 matching bases. The CDR3 is 16 amino acids. V lost 0 bases, J lost 6 bases, and 15 bases lay in between. Looked up from germline, CDR1 is MNHNY and CDR2 is SVGAGI (reference sequence). CDR3 bases: TGTGCCAGCAGTTACTCAAGAAGCAGGGAAGGTCAGCCCCAGCATTTT. The encoded protein is CASSYSRSREGQPQHF.

This clonotype was detected only a few times. The rearrangement joins TRBV12-5 to TRBJ2-7; a possible D gene is TRBD1 (7 bases). Germline assignment: CDR1 LGHNT and CDR2 FRNRAP. The CDR3 consists of 17 residues. V was clipped by 1 base and J by 6 bases, with 22 bases between them. Here the CDR3 reads CASGLARGMSTGSEQYF. The CDR3 nucleotides read TGTGCTAGTGGTTTGGCCCGGGGGATGTCGACAGGGAGCGAGCAGTACTTC.

In this sample, this clonotype turned up many times. V usage is TRBV6-5 and J usage is TRBJ1-1; D not resolved. The CDR3 has 12 amino acids. Trimming stripped 5 bases from V and 7 bases from J, with 11 bases between. Germline loops: CDR1 MNHEY, CDR2 SVGAGI. CDR3 residues: CASSPGPDEAFF. The CDR3 DNA follows: TGTGCCAGCAGTCCCGGACCAGATGAAGCTTTCTTT.

This clonotype came up many times. The V call is TRBV3-1, the J call TRBJ1-2; unclear D gene. The length of the CDR3 is 12 residues. Trimming stripped 2 bases from V and 4 bases from J, with 5 bases between. In germline, CDR1 is LGHDT, CDR2 YNNKEL (reference sequence). CDR3 nucleotide sequence: TGTGCCAGCAGCCAAAGTCTCTATGGCTACACCTTC. It encodes CASSQSLYGYTF.

V gene TRBV7-9 combines with J gene TRBJ2-3; maybe TRBD1 (6 bases). The germline V and J ends were trimmed by 5 bases and 3 bases, with 15 bases remaining between them. The CDR3 has 15 residues. The germline CDR1 and CDR2 sequences are SEHNR and FQNEAQ (reference sequence). CDR3 DNA sequence: TGTGCCAGCAGCCCGACAGGACCCCCAACAGATACGCAGTATTTT. This gives the protein CASSPTGPPTDTQYF.

The chain is built from TRBV14 and TRBJ1-6; weak D call: TRBD1 (5 bases). The CDR3 totals 14 residues. Germline V gene data show CDR1 as SGHDN and CDR2 as FVKESK. Between the trimmed V and J ends, which lost 4 bases and 9 bases, there was a span of 13 bases. CDR3 sequence: CASSLSGHISPLHF. CDR3 sequence (DNA): TGTGCCAGCAGCCTCTCCGGACACATTTCACCCCTCCACTTT.

This clonotype was recorded at least ten times. This sequence joins TRBV30 and TRBJ2-2; D is undetermined. This CDR3 has 11 residues. Germline V gene sequence: CDR1 GTSNPN, CDR2 SVGIG (reference sequence). The V and J ends lost 4 bases and 3 bases respectively, with 3 bases between them. CDR3 sequence: CAWKDTGELFF. CDR3 nucleotide sequence: TGTGCCTGGAAGGACACCGGGGAGCTGTTTTTT.

The V and J genes are TRBV11-2 and TRBJ2-2, with D perhaps matching TRBD1 (6 bases). V was pared by 5 bases and J by 4 bases, with 17 bases between. Germline lookup yields CDR1 SGHAT and CDR2 FQNNGV. The CDR3 covers 16 residues. The CDR3 region has the DNA TGTGCCAGCAGCCCCTGGAAACAGGGCGGCACCGGGGAGCTGTTTTTT. It translates to CASSPWKQGGTGELFF.

This clonotype was recorded at least ten times. CDR3 protein: CASSQTGMGNSPLHF. For the CDR3, the DNA is TGTGCCAGCAGCCAAACAGGAATGGGAAATTCACCCCTCCACTTT. V is TRBV3-1 and J is TRBJ1-6; the D gene is possibly TRBD1 (5 bases). V was trimmed by 2 bases and J by 7 bases, leaving 12 bases between them. From germline, CDR1 is LGHDT and CDR2 YNNKEL (reference sequence). The CDR3 is 15 amino acids. The variable domain in full, completed from reference TRBV3-1 and TRBJ1-6, reads DTAVSQTPKYLVTQMGNDKSIKCEQNLGHDTMYWYKQDSKKFLKIMFSYNNKELIINETVPNRFSPKSPDKAHLNLHINSLELGDSAVYFCASSQTGMGNSPLHFGNGTRLTVT.

This chain links TRBV18 with TRBJ1-1; weak D call: TRBD1 (6 bases). The germline V and J ends were trimmed by 5 bases and 3 bases, with 16 bases remaining between them. Germline CDR1 is KGHSH and CDR2 is LQKENI. This CDR3 is built from 15 residues. The CDR3 loop is CASSITGLLDTEAFF. In DNA form, the CDR3 reads TGTGCCAGCTCAATTACAGGGCTTTTGGACACTGAAGCTTTCTTT.

In this sample, this clonotype turned up many times. This sequence joins TRBV6-1 and TRBJ1-1; no firm D call. This CDR3 contains 13 residues. V lost 7 bases, J lost 10 bases, and 19 bases lay in between. Germline V gene sequence: CDR1 MNHNS, CDR2 SASEGT. The CDR3 DNA follows: TGTGCCAGCACCCCGGACTGGTTAAGAGGAGCTTTCTTT. Amino acid sequence: CASTPDWLRGAFF.

The chain combines TRBV20-1 with TRBJ2-3; 9 bases line up with TRBD1. Germline V gene lookup returns CDR1 DFQATT and CDR2 SNEGSKA (reference sequence). Losses at the gene ends were 0 bases for V and 3 bases for J; bases not matched to a gene: 10. This CDR3 has 17 residues. CDR3 bases: TGCAGTGCTAGAGATCTCCGACAGGGGGGTCAGACAGATACGCAGTATTTT. Protein sequence: CSARDLRQGGQTDTQYF.

This clonotype came up many times. The chain employs TRBV9 and TRBJ2-3, with D perhaps matching TRBD1 or TRBD2 (5 bases each). Germline V gives CDR1 SGDLS, CDR2 YYNGEE. This CDR3 region has 15 residues. The V gene lost 4 bases and the J gene lost 0 bases, with 12 bases spanning the gap. CDR3 in DNA: TGTGCCAGCAGCTTCCCGGGACCCAGCACAGATACGCAGTATTTT. It codes for CASSFPGPSTDTQYF.

The rearrangement links TRBV6-5 to TRBJ2-1; D is perhaps TRBD2 (5 bases). Trimming pared 4 bases from V and 3 bases from J, leaving 13 bases between. Germline values: CDR1 MNHEY, CDR2 SVGAGI. CDR3 length equals 15 residues. The CDR3 DNA reads as TGTGCCAGCAGTTCCCCAGGCCGGGGCTACAATGAGCAGTTCTTC. Translation gives CASSSPGRGYNEQFF.

This clonotype was picked up many times. V and J are TRBV5-1 and TRBJ2-5; D is perhaps TRBD2 (6 bases). V was shortened by 4 bases and J by 1 base, with 17 bases between the two germline ends. The length of the CDR3 is 16 residues. From germline, CDR1 is SGHRS and CDR2 YFSETQ. The CDR3 DNA reads as TGCGCCAGCAGCCCCTGGGGTGCGGGGCTCCAAGAGACCCAGTACTTC. Translation gives CASSPWGAGLQETQYF.